The 3 T cell receptor beta chains reported below all come from one sample, sequenced in a study of cytomegalovirus exposure and HLA in healthy donors. The PCR had 60 Vbeta and 13 Jbeta primers. Assay used: immunoSEQ multiplex PCR; TCRdb lists only in-frame clones, some missing. The sample lists 150,000 or so clones, around 78% occurring once. Sequencing was carried out using PBMCs. The origin of the receptors is a female donor in good health and CMV-seronegative.

This CDR3 reads CSARQVYEQYF. CDR3 nucleotides: TGCAGTGCTAGACAGGTCTACGAGCAGTACTTC. The gene calls are TRBV20-1 and TRBJ2-7; D remains unclear. CDR1 and CDR2 (germline): DFQATT, SNEGSKA (reference sequence). The CDR3 loop spans 11 amino acids. The V end lost 2 bases, the J end lost 3 bases, and 5 bases lay between the germline ends.

For the CDR3, the DNA is TGCAGTGCTAGTCGGGGGGCAGCTTTCTTT. It encodes CSASRGAAFF. The chain joins TRBV20-1 to TRBJ1-1, with D perhaps matching TRBD1 (6 bases). From germline, CDR1 is DFQATT and CDR2 SNEGSKA (reference sequence). The CDR3 is 10 residues long. The V end was cut by 3 bases, the J end by 10 bases, with 9 bases between.

J is TRBJ1-1 and V is TRBV7-3; D is possibly TRBD1 (5 bases). This CDR3 region has 12 residues. Germline CDR1 reads SGHTA; CDR2 reads FQGTGA. V was cut by 1 base and J by 7 bases, with 7 bases left in between. The CDR3 bases are TGTGCCAGCAGCTTAAGAAGGGGTGAAGCTTTCTTT. Residues: CASSLRRGEAFF.